This T cell receptor (beta chain) was retrieved from a study of T cell responses to AZD1222 COVID-19 vaccine. Broader study findings: When two AZD1222 doses had been given, Spike-specific TCR breadth and depth rose.

Sequencing was performed with immunoSEQ multiplex PCR; in TCRdb, only in-frame clones are kept and a portion is missing. The repertoire holds roughly 120,000 clones, with 70% to 90% as singletons. V lost 5 bases, J lost 5 bases, and 9 bases lay in between. Looked up from germline, CDR1 is SGHTA and CDR2 is FQGNSA. The CDR3 is made up of 13 amino acids. About this clone: Its matching antigen is unknown.

V and J are TRBV7-2 and TRBJ1-4; D is uncertain. Specimen: peripheral blood, collected on day 0 of MenACWY control vaccination. The TCR sequence derives from an adult in good health. Written as DNA, the CDR3 is TGTGCCAGCAGCCCCTCAGTCAATGAAAAACTGTTTTTT. It yields the protein CASSPSVNEKLFF.